These T cell receptor beta chains were read from a single sample in a study of early T cells in non-severe SARS-CoV-2 infection. TCRdb re-called the 5' RACE reads with MiXCR, one entry per CDR3 protein. The sample lists 50,000 to 65,000 distinct CDR3 sequences, more than 15% occurring once. The sample was whole blood, taken at baseline. Receptor source: an adult who was a healthcare worker with PCR-confirmed SARS-CoV-2 infection or an uninfected control (not recorded which). CDR3s include the opening cysteine and the closing phenylalanine or tryptophan. A D gene is named only where the DNA matches it firmly. A row's size may be missing; if present it is once, few, many or a size class.

D gene,clone size,V gene,J gene,CDR3 DNA,CDR3 protein
NA,many,TRBV20-1,TRBJ1-1,TGCAGTGCTAGAGAACCCCGAACAGGGCCTAACACTGAAGCTTTCTTT,CSAREPRTGPNTEAFF
TRBD1,few,TRBV7-2,TRBJ2-1,TGTGCCAGCAGCTTCAACAATCGACAGGGGGCTCATGAGCAGTTCTTC,CASSFNNRQGAHEQFF
NA,few,TRBV15,TRBJ2-3,TGTGCCACCAGCAGAGATATGTTGGATACGCAGTATTTT,CATSRDMLDTQYF
TRBD1,NA,TRBV7-8,TRBJ2-7,TGTGCCAGCAGCCTGGTGGGGGACAGTCTCCTTGAGCAGTACTTC,CASSLVGDSLLEQYF
NA,few,TRBV30,TRBJ1-2,TGTGCCTGGAGCTCCCCCTCATCAGCTAACTATGGCTACACCTTC,CAWSSPSSANYGYTF
TRBD2,few,TRBV7-2,TRBJ2-1,TGTGCCAGCAGCCCCGGGGGGGGGACTAGCGGGAGAGTCTCCTACAATGAGCAGTTCTTC,CASSPGGGTSGRVSYNEQFF
TRBD2,many,TRBV7-2,TRBJ2-2,TGTGCCAGCAGCGAGGGACTAGCGCCCCACGCGTTTTTT,CASSEGLAPHAFF
NA,NA,TRBV3-1,TRBJ1-5,TGTGCCAGCAGCCAGGGTTCGCAACAGCCCCAGCATTTT,CASSQGSQQPQHF
NA,many,TRBV12-3/TRBV12-4,TRBJ1-3,TGTGCCAGCAGTTTTAGGGGGGCCTCTGGAAACACCATATATTTT,CASSFRGASGNTIYF
NA,few,TRBV5-1,TRBJ2-7,TGCGCCAGCAGCAATCCGCCCTACGAGCAGTACTTC,CASSNPPYEQYF
NA,NA,TRBV5-1,TRBJ2-5,TGCGCCAGCAGCCGCAGCGGGACACAAGAGACCCAGTACTTC,CASSRSGTQETQYF
TRBD1,few,TRBV5-1,TRBJ2-5,TGCGCCAGCAGCTTGGGACAGGGTGTTGAGACCCAGTACTTC,CASSLGQGVETQYF
TRBD1,many,TRBV7-9,TRBJ1-6,TGTGCCAGCAGTTCCGGGACAGCCTATTCACCCCTCCACTTT,CASSSGTAYSPLHF
TRBD1,NA,TRBV11-2,TRBJ1-2,TGTGCCAGCAGCTTAGAGGAGGGGGCTGGCTACACCTTC,CASSLEEGAGYTF
NA,many,TRBV6-5,TRBJ2-7,TGTGCCAGCAGTTACGGTGGGGGCTCCTACGAGCAGTACTTC,CASSYGGGSYEQYF
NA,NA,TRBV7-2,TRBJ2-1,TGTGCCAGCAGGGTTGGGGGCAATGAGCAGTTCTTC,CASRVGGNEQFF
TRBD1,few,TRBV10-3,TRBJ1-6,TGTGCCATCAGTGTTGGGACAGGGGAATCACCCCTCCACTTT,CAISVGTGESPLHF
TRBD1,many,TRBV27,TRBJ2-6,TGTGCCAGCAGTTTAAGGGGGCCTGGGGCCAACGTCCTGACTTTC,CASSLRGPGANVLTF
NA,NA,TRBV5-1,TRBJ2-5,TGCGCCAGCAGTTCCCAGGGTTCAGGAGAGACCCAGTACTTC,CASSSQGSGETQYF
NA,NA,TRBV6-5,TRBJ1-5,TGTGCCAGCAGTTATAGGAGGGGCAGTCAGCCCCAGCATTTT,CASSYRRGSQPQHF
TRBD1,few,TRBV29-1,TRBJ1-1,TGCAGCGGTGGGAGACAGGGGAACACTGAAGCTTTCTTT,CSGGRQGNTEAFF
NA,few,TRBV7-2,TRBJ2-7,TGTGCCAGCAGCACTAGAGGCAGCTACGAGCAGTACTTC,CASSTRGSYEQYF
TRBD1,NA,TRBV29-1,TRBJ2-2,TGCAGCGTTCTCGGGCAAGGGGGCGCAGAAACCGGGGAGCTGTTTTTT,CSVLGQGGAETGELFF
NA,NA,TRBV12-5,TRBJ2-1,TGTGCTAGTGGTCCCCAGGGAATTGAGCAGTTCTTC,CASGPQGIEQFF
TRBD2,NA,TRBV7-2,TRBJ2-7,TGTGCCAGCAGACGGACTAGCGGGGAGTACGAGCAGTACTTC,CASRRTSGEYEQYF
NA,many,TRBV20-1,TRBJ1-1,TGCAGTGCTTTCGAGGGAGGGAACACTGAAGCTTTCTTT,CSAFEGGNTEAFF
TRBD1,NA,TRBV25-1,TRBJ1-6,TGTGCCAGCAGATCACAGGGGGCTCGAAATTCACCCCTCCACTTT,CASRSQGARNSPLHF
NA,many,TRBV4-2,TRBJ2-7,TGTGCCAGCAGCCGGACGTATGGCCGCTACGAGCAGTACTTC,CASSRTYGRYEQYF
TRBD1,NA,TRBV28,TRBJ2-2,TGTGCCAGCAGTTTAGGGGGACAGGGGTCCGGGGAGCTGTTTTTT,CASSLGGQGSGELFF
NA,many,TRBV9,TRBJ1-2,TGTGCCAGCAGCGGACGGCCCTATGGCTACACCTTC,CASSGRPYGYTF
NA,few,TRBV24-1,TRBJ2-1,TGTGCCACCAGCCCCCGACAGCCCTTAGAGCAGTTCTTC,CATSPRQPLEQFF
NA,NA,TRBV9,TRBJ1-1,TGTGCCAGCAGCGTAGCCCCGGGCACTGAAGCTTTCTTT,CASSVAPGTEAFF
NA,NA,TRBV18,TRBJ1-1,TGTGCCAGCTCATCGGTAACGAACACTGAAGCTTTCTTT,CASSSVTNTEAFF
NA,many,TRBV30,TRBJ1-6,TGTGCCTGGGCCGACAAGTCGAGCTCCTATAATTCACCCCTCCACTTT,CAWADKSSSYNSPLHF
TRBD1,many,TRBV7-2,TRBJ1-2,TGTGCCAGCAGCTCAGGGGGCGCCTATGGCTACACCTTC,CASSSGGAYGYTF
NA,NA,TRBV6-5,TRBJ1-2,TGTGCCAGCAGTTACTCGGGGCAGAAGGGAAACTATGGCTACACCTTC,CASSYSGQKGNYGYTF
TRBD1,NA,TRBV20-1,TRBJ2-5,TGCAGTGCTAGAGGGACAGGAGGCTTCCAAGAGACCCAGTACTTC,CSARGTGGFQETQYF
NA,NA,TRBV12-3/TRBV12-4,TRBJ2-6,TGTGCCAGCAGCTTCTCCCGGGCCACGGGGGCCAACGTCCTGACTTTC,CASSFSRATGANVLTF
TRBD1,few,TRBV10-1,TRBJ2-3,TGCGCCAGCAGCGGAGAAGGGGGCATTGCAGATACGCAGTATTTT,CASSGEGGIADTQYF
TRBD1,NA,TRBV20-1,TRBJ2-4,TGCAGTGCTAGAGAACGGGACAGGGGGCGCGCAAACATTCAGTACTTC,CSARERDRGRANIQYF
TRBD1,NA,TRBV5-1,TRBJ2-5,TGCGCCAGCAGCCCCAAACCGGGACAGGTTCAAGAGACCCAGTACTTC,CASSPKPGQVQETQYF
TRBD2,few,TRBV20-1,TRBJ2-1,TGCAGTGCTAGAGATTGGACTAGCGGGAGCCACAATGAGCAGTTCTTC,CSARDWTSGSHNEQFF
NA,many,TRBV20-1,TRBJ2-7,TGCAGTGCTCCCCCGGGATTCGCCCGCGAGCAGTACTTC,CSAPPGFAREQYF
NA,NA,TRBV11-2,TRBJ2-5,TGTGCCAGCAGCCCGGGGGCGAGGGAGACCCAGTACTTC,CASSPGARETQYF
NA,medium-sized,TRBV6-5,TRBJ2-3,TGTGCCAGCAGTTATTCGACCGCGACAGATACGCAGTATTTT,CASSYSTATDTQYF